The table lists the clone carrying this T cell receptor beta chain with a few counts. Its antigen remains unknown. The entry originates in a study of T-cell memory formation after mild COVID-19. Germline V CDR1 and CDR2: SGHRS, YFSETQ. Losses at the gene ends were 5 bases for V and 0 bases for J; bases not matched to a gene: 4. The CDR3 is 17 amino acids. General study findings and limits: Clones that shrank (day 15 to 85) were balanced CD4/CD8, whereas later expanders leaned CD4+.

5'RACE, which relied on constant-segment primers, yielded TCR alpha and TCR beta cDNA libraries carrying sample barcodes and UMIs. TCRdb reprocessed the 5' RACE reads with MiXCR, giving one entry per CDR3 protein. The sample has about 200,000 distinct CDR3 sequences, roughly 18% seen once. The sequenced sample consisted of PBMCs or a T cell subset sorted from them (not recorded which). This chain connects TRBV5-1 to TRBJ2-2; the match to TRBD2 covers 13 bases. The receptor's source is an adult woman who had mild COVID-19 (a few samples of this study predate the infection). Cell type and time point are not known. Here the CDR3 reads CASRGLAGVTNTGELFF. The CDR3 DNA is TGCGCCAGCAGAGGACTAGCGGGGGTCACGAACACCGGGGAGCTGTTTTTT.